The TCR beta chain under discussion was sequenced for a study of blood T cell repertoires in COVID-19. Study at large: Samples taken during acute and convalescent COVID-19 were collected in the United States, Italy and Spain.

Per the authors' pipeline: Reference gene primers were amplified, and this amplification served to estimate nucleated cell counts. Assay used: immunoSEQ multiplex PCR; TCRdb lists only in-frame clones, some missing. V and J calls plus clone size are reproduced from that table; the DNA served to infer D and trimming. The table lists under 350,000 clones, 80% to 90% of them singletons, with 11% in the top ten. CDR1 and CDR2 (germline): SNHLY, FYNNEI. V was pared by 5 bases and J by 2 bases, with 10 bases between. This CDR3 spans 14 amino acids. The sequence was obtained from a woman in her seventies with acute or convalescent COVID-19. The sample comprised peripheral blood. The chain joins TRBV2 to TRBJ1-5, with TRBD1 as a possible D gene (6 bases). For the CDR3, the DNA is TGTGCCAGCAGTCTTTCAGGGGGCAATCAGCCCCAGCATTTT. Translation gives CASSLSGGNQPQHF.